The rows below give T cell receptor beta chains drawn from one sample of a study of blood T cell repertoires in COVID-19. Using immunoSEQ multiplex PCR, the repertoire was profiled, and TCRdb retains in-frame clones only, with some absent. The sample has 330,000 or so clones; 89% are singletons. Sequences were obtained from peripheral blood. Receptor source: a woman aged 55-69 years with COVID-19, enrolled during active disease. Both conserved end residues are part of each CDR3. The order of the fields is J gene, D gene, V gene, clone size, CDR3 protein, CDR3 DNA. The D gene is left open where the match is weak. The size field is filled for only some rows; it gives once, few, many or a size class.

TRBJ1-1 TRBD1 TRBV27 - CASSLTGVTEAFF TGTGCCAGCAGTCTAACAGGGGTCACTGAAGCTTTCTTT
TRBJ2-5 TRBD2 TRBV20-1 - CSASGHRLAGPETQYF TGCAGTGCTAGTGGGCACAGGCTAGCGGGGCCAGAGACCCAGTACTTC
TRBJ2-5 TRBD1 TRBV27 - CASSVLDRKETQYF TGTGCCAGCAGTGTGCTGGACAGGAAAGAGACCCAGTACTTC
TRBJ1-1 - TRBV7-3 - CASSIDGRGEAFF TGTGCCAGCAGCATAGACGGAAGGGGGGAAGCTTTCTTT
TRBJ2-1 - TRBV5-1 - CASSETQPSGYNEQFF TGCGCCAGCAGCGAAACACAACCCTCGGGATACAATGAGCAGTTCTTC
TRBJ1-3 - TRBV2 once CASRGSSGNTIYF TGTGCCAGCCGGGGGAGTTCTGGAAACACCATATATTTT
TRBJ1-1 - TRBV4-2 - CASSQISGPGRTEAFF TGTGCCAGCAGCCAAATCTCAGGCCCAGGGAGGACTGAAGCTTTCTTT
TRBJ1-6 - TRBV3-1/TRBV3-2 - CASSPTVPVGNSPLHF TGTGCCAGCAGCCCCACCGTCCCGGTCGGTAATTCACCCCTCCACTTT
TRBJ1-4 TRBD1 TRBV6-5 - CASSRPGTGGEKLFF TGTGCCAGCAGTCGACCCGGGACAGGAGGTGAAAAACTGTTTTTT
TRBJ1-2 TRBD1 TRBV7-6 - CASSLGGTGGSGYTF TGTGCCAGCAGCTTAGGTGGGACAGGGGGCAGTGGCTACACCTTC
TRBJ2-3 - TRBV18 - CASSPGLGAGTDTQYF TGTGCCAGCTCACCAGGTTTAGGGGCTGGCACAGATACGCAGTATTTT
TRBJ1-2 TRBD1 TRBV6-5 once CASSYGTGRSGYTF TGTGCCAGCAGTTACGGGACAGGGAGGAGCGGCTACACCTTC
TRBJ1-2 TRBD1 TRBV19 - CASSAGTGGTYGYTF TGTGCCAGTAGTGCGGGGACAGGGGGCACCTATGGCTACACCTTC
TRBJ1-2 - TRBV6-5 - CASSSPGQPSTF TGTGCCAGCAGTTCCCCTGGACAGCCTTCCACCTTC
TRBJ1-6 TRBD1 TRBV5-1 - CATRQGDSPLHF TGCGCCACCAGACAGGGTGATTCACCCCTCCACTTT
TRBJ1-3 - TRBV7-2 - CASSTGIIPAPGNTIYF TGTGCCAGCAGCACCGGGATTATTCCCGCTCCTGGAAACACCATATATTTT
TRBJ1-3 - TRBV18 - CASSPLQTGKRSGNTIYF TGTGCCAGCTCACCACTACAAACAGGGAAAAGGTCTGGAAACACCATATATTTT
TRBJ2-7 TRBD1 TRBV18 - CASSPGQGTYEQYF TGTGCCAGCTCACCCGGACAGGGGACCTACGAGCAGTACTTC
TRBJ2-7 TRBD2 TRBV28 - CASSPGGGYEQYF TGTGCCAGCAGTCCCGGGGGGGGGTACGAGCAGTACTTC
TRBJ1-2 - TRBV6-5 once CASSTNEGYGYTF TGTGCCAGCAGCACTAATGAGGGCTATGGCTACACCTTC
TRBJ2-3 TRBD2 TRBV7-3 once CASSLIAGTDTQYF TGTGCCAGCAGCTTAATAGCGGGGACAGATACGCAGTATTTT
TRBJ1-2 - TRBV6-5 few CASSYAGVGYTF TGTGCCAGCAGTTATGCCGGGGTCGGCTACACCTTC
TRBJ1-1 - TRBV7-9 - CASRPQGNTEAFF TGTGCCAGCAGGCCACAGGGGAACACTGAAGCTTTCTTT
TRBJ2-1 TRBD1 TRBV10-1 - CAQTGGTGTHNEQFF TGCGCCCAAACTGGGGGGACAGGGACCCACAATGAGCAGTTCTTC
TRBJ2-7 TRBD1 TRBV5-1 - CASSTGTGEYEQYF TGCGCCAGCTCGACCGGGACAGGGGAGTACGAGCAGTACTTC
TRBJ1-1 - TRBV3-1/TRBV3-2 once CASSLGRATEAFF TGTGCCAGCAGCCTGGGCAGGGCCACTGAAGCTTTCTTT
TRBJ2-5 - TRBV24-1 - CATSDGGIQETQYF TGTGCCACCAGTGACGGGGGAATCCAAGAGACCCAGTACTTC
TRBJ2-3 TRBD2 TRBV18 - CASSSWSSGDGTDTQYF TGTGCCAGCTCTTCATGGAGTAGCGGGGACGGCACAGATACGCAGTATTTT
TRBJ2-2 - TRBV7-3 - CASSLQPGKTSGELFF TGTGCCAGCAGCCTTCAACCGGGAAAAACTTCCGGGGAGCTGTTTTTT
TRBJ2-3 - TRBV5-1 - CASSLQAGTLRDTQYF TGCGCCAGCAGCTTGCAAGCGGGCACCCTGAGAGATACGCAGTATTTT
TRBJ1-1 TRBD1 TRBV2 - CASSQPPGQLNTEAFF TGTGCCAGCAGTCAACCACCGGGACAGCTGAACACTGAAGCTTTCTTT
TRBJ1-5 - TRBV5-5 - CASSHGGSNQPQHF TGTGCCAGCAGCCATGGGGGGAGCAATCAGCCCCAGCATTTT
TRBJ1-6 - TRBV28 few CASSLLNSPLHF TGTGCCAGCAGTTTACTCAATTCACCCCTCCACTTT
TRBJ1-2 TRBD1 TRBV5-6 - CASSPGQRAYGYTF TGTGCCAGCAGCCCGGGACAGAGAGCCTATGGCTACACCTTC
TRBJ2-1 - TRBV7-9 - CASSISGAYNEQFF TGTGCCAGCAGCATCTCCGGGGCCTACAATGAGCAGTTCTTC
TRBJ1-2 - TRBV7-9 once CASSPGQNYGYTF TGTGCCAGCAGCCCGGGACAAAACTATGGCTACACCTTC
TRBJ1-5 - TRBV7-9 - CASSLAGGIKQPQHF TGTGCCAGCAGCTTAGCGGGCGGGATAAAGCAGCCCCAGCATTTT
TRBJ2-7 - TRBV28 - CASSLPEARGEQYF TGTGCCAGCAGTTTACCAGAGGCCCGAGGGGAGCAGTACTTC
TRBJ2-3 - TRBV19 - CASSIWLSTDTQYF TGTGCCAGTAGTATATGGCTCAGCACAGATACGCAGTATTTT
TRBJ2-2 TRBD2 TRBV5-4 - CASSPMRGAHTGELFF TGTGCCAGCAGCCCGATGCGGGGGGCCCACACCGGGGAGCTGTTTTTT
TRBJ1-1 - TRBV10-3 once CAIMGGMNTEAFF TGTGCCATCATGGGGGGAATGAACACTGAAGCTTTCTTT
TRBJ2-5 TRBD2 TRBV10-3 - CAISDGGGLRQSETQYF TGTGCCATCAGTGACGGGGGGGGATTACGTCAATCGGAGACCCAGTACTTC
TRBJ1-1 TRBD1 TRBV30 once CAWGQGLNTEAFF TGTGCCTGGGGACAGGGCTTGAACACTGAAGCTTTCTTT
TRBJ2-1 TRBD2 TRBV3-1/TRBV3-2 - CASSPGGGGQQFF TGTGCCAGCAGCCCGGGCGGGGGGGGGCAGCAGTTCTTC
TRBJ2-5 - TRBV11-2 - CASSLDPGQGRTQYF TGTGCCAGCAGCTTAGATCCAGGGCAGGGGCGGACCCAGTACTTC
TRBJ2-7 - TRBV6-5 - CATWAQDYEQYF TGTGCTACGTGGGCCCAAGACTACGAGCAGTACTTC
TRBJ1-2 - TRBV27 - CASSRNTDYGYTF TGTGCCAGCAGTCGAAATACGGACTATGGCTACACCTTC
TRBJ1-4 - TRBV5-1 - CASSFSDRVDEKLFF TGCGCCAGCAGCTTCTCGGATCGGGTTGATGAAAAACTGTTTTTT
TRBJ2-1 TRBD1 TRBV5-1 - CASSLIQGAYNEQFF TGCGCCAGCAGCTTAATACAGGGGGCGTACAATGAGCAGTTCTTC
TRBJ1-2 TRBD1 TRBV19 - CASHTQGLDGYTF TGTGCCAGCCATACACAGGGGCTGGATGGCTACACCTTC
TRBJ1-1 - TRBV6-6 - CASTPTEGPVTEAFF TGTGCCAGCACCCCAACCGAGGGTCCCGTCACTGAAGCTTTCTTT
TRBJ1-1 - TRBV19 - CASSIIGETEAFF TGTGCCAGTAGTATTATCGGGGAGACTGAAGCTTTCTTT
TRBJ1-3 TRBD1 TRBV19 once CASSLHGTAGNTIYF TGTGCCAGTAGTTTACATGGGACAGCTGGAAACACCATATATTTT
TRBJ2-3 TRBD2 TRBV10-2 - CAILLAGGADTQYF TGCGCCATCTTGCTTGCGGGGGGGGCAGATACGCAGTATTTT
TRBJ2-5 TRBD2 TRBV5-5 once CASSWEVAGGQETQYF TGTGCCAGCAGCTGGGAGGTAGCGGGGGGACAAGAGACCCAGTACTTC
TRBJ1-4 TRBD1 TRBV15 - CATSRDGQGRKLFF TGTGCCACCAGCAGGGACGGACAGGGACGGAAACTGTTTTTT
TRBJ1-6 - TRBV2 once CASRRTELYNSPLHF TGTGCCAGCAGACGGACAGAACTTTATAATTCACCCCTCCACTTT